This T cell receptor beta chain came from a study of esophageal squamous cell carcinoma under preoperative chemotherapy. Points from the study as a whole: Tumor-infiltrating lymphocytes showed no significant post-chemotherapy TCR diversity increase, unlike peripheral T cells. Clonal contraction, more than amplification, hit abundant clones after paclitaxel-nedaplatin.

TCRdb passed the PCR reads through MiXCR, listing each CDR3 protein once. Counted here are roughly 30,000 distinct CDR3 sequences, roughly 52% occurring once; the ten biggest clones make up approximately 25%. The time point denotes: after preoperative PTX-NDP chemotherapy. Patients received paclitaxel-nedaplatin as preoperative chemotherapy before surgery. V was pared by 4 bases and J by 4 bases, with 24 bases between. Germline values: CDR1 SGHNT, CDR2 YYREEE (reference sequence). CDR3 length: 18 residues. This clonotype was detected many times. The antigen is not known. This TCR was recovered from a human donor with esophageal squamous cell carcinoma. The donor label of this sample is uncertain. The biological material was taken from a patient given preoperative chemotherapy. The V call is TRBV5-4, the J call TRBJ2-1; D gene unclear. The DNA for the CDR3 is TGTGCCAGCAGCCTGCCCGGACCGGCGAACCTTAGATACAATGAGCAGTTCTTC. The encoded protein is CASSLPGPANLRYNEQFF.